The rows below give T cell receptor beta chains drawn from one sample of a study of read filtering for tumor transcriptome and immune sequencing. MiXCR, applied by TCRdb to the reads, yields one record per CDR3 protein. Here the sample spans 100,000 to 150,000 distinct CDR3 sequences, approximately 13% being singletons. Sequences were obtained from a population of CD138-negative cells sorted from bone marrow. The receptors come from a donor older than 35 with multiple myeloma. CDR3s include the opening cysteine and the closing phenylalanine or tryptophan. D genes are given only for firm matches. The size field is filled for only some rows; it gives once, few, many or a size class.

TGTGCCAGCAGTGACTCCCGGTCGCAGTACTTC CASSDSRSQYF - TRBJ2-7 TRBV6-2/TRBV6-3 many
TGTGCCAGCAGCCGGGCCAATAATCAGCCCCAGCATTTT CASSRANNQPQHF - TRBJ1-5 TRBV6-2/TRBV6-3 many
TGTGCCAGCAGTTTCGTGGGTAGCACAGATACGCAGTATTTT CASSFVGSTDTQYF - TRBJ2-3 TRBV12-3/TRBV12-4 few
TGTGCCAGCGGGACTAGGAATCAAGAGACCCAGTACTTC CASGTRNQETQYF TRBD2 TRBJ2-5 TRBV7-2 many
TGTGCCAGCAGTTACAGGACAGGGGACGCTGAAGCTTTCTTT CASSYRTGDAEAFF TRBD1 TRBJ1-1 TRBV6-6 -
TGCGCCAGCAGCCAAGATACGCTCCAAAGCTCCTACGAGCAGTACTTC CASSQDTLQSSYEQYF - TRBJ2-7 TRBV4-3 many
TGTGCCTCGAGAACTAGCGGGAGGGCGGTCTACAATGAGCAGTTCTTC CASRTSGRAVYNEQFF TRBD2 TRBJ2-1 TRBV7-8 many
TGTGCCACCAGTGATTCCCGGAACCCAGCAGGAGATACGCAGTATTTT CATSDSRNPAGDTQYF - TRBJ2-3 TRBV24-1 few
TGTGCCAGCAGGGACGACAGGGTCACCCGTGGGAATCAGCCCCAGCATTTT CASRDDRVTRGNQPQHF TRBD1 TRBJ1-5 TRBV6-2/TRBV6-3 many
TGTGCCAGCTCACCAATCGGGAGCCGGTACAATGAGCAGTTCTTC CASSPIGSRYNEQFF - TRBJ2-1 TRBV18 many
TGTGCCAGCAGCTCCCCGGGAATTGGAATAGCGGGAGTAGTTTCCTACAATGAGCAGTTCTTC CASSSPGIGIAGVVSYNEQFF TRBD2 TRBJ2-1 TRBV7-9 many
TGTGTCAGCAGTTTAACAGGGTTCGATGAGCAGTTCTTC CVSSLTGFDEQFF - TRBJ2-1 TRBV2 many
TGTGCCAGCAGCAGGGGACAGGGGCCAGATACGCAGTATTTT CASSRGQGPDTQYF TRBD1 TRBJ2-3 TRBV7-3 -
TGTGCCACCGGTGTCCCAGAGCTGGGTCATGAGCAGTTCTTC CATGVPELGHEQFF - TRBJ2-1 TRBV24-1 few
TGTGCCAGCAGGGGGGACCGCTCGAACACTGAAGCTTTCTTT CASRGDRSNTEAFF - TRBJ1-1 TRBV12-3/TRBV12-4 many
TGTGCCAGCAGCTTACGGTCGGGGGCATCCTACGATGAGCAGTTCTTC CASSLRSGASYDEQFF - TRBJ2-1 TRBV11-2 few
TGTGCCAGTAGTTCCGGGACAATGAGGCGGAAACTGTTTTTT CASSSGTMRRKLFF - TRBJ1-4 TRBV19 many
TGTGCCAGCAGCTTCAGCGGCGATGAGCAGTTCTTC CASSFSGDEQFF - TRBJ2-1 TRBV11-2 many
TGCGCCAGCAGCCGGTTTACACAGGGGGCTGGGAGAGAGACCCAGTACTTC CASSRFTQGAGRETQYF TRBD1 TRBJ2-5 TRBV4-1 many
TGTGCCATCAGTGAGTGGGACCCCTCCTACAATGAGCAGTTCTTC CAISEWDPSYNEQFF - TRBJ2-1 TRBV10-3 many
TGTGCCAGCAGCCAACGGGGACTAGCGGGGATGGGCTACAATGAGCAGTTCTTC CASSQRGLAGMGYNEQFF TRBD2 TRBJ2-1 TRBV14 -
TGTGCCAGTAGTATTGCCCCAGGGTGGTCCTACGAGCAGTACTTC CASSIAPGWSYEQYF - TRBJ2-7 TRBV19 many
TGTGCCAGCAGTTTGGGACTAGCGGGGGGTGAGGAGACCCAGTACTTC CASSLGLAGGEETQYF TRBD2 TRBJ2-5 TRBV7-6 many
TGTGCCAGCCTGATTGGCGCCTACAATGAGCAGTTCTTC CASLIGAYNEQFF - TRBJ2-1 TRBV7-2 many
TGTGCCAGCAAACGGTCTAGCGGGGGTTACAATGAGCAGTTCTTC CASKRSSGGYNEQFF TRBD2 TRBJ2-1 TRBV6-2/TRBV6-3 many
TGCAGTGCTAGGAAAGGTAGCGGGACCTACAATGAGCAGTTCTTC CSARKGSGTYNEQFF TRBD2 TRBJ2-1 TRBV20-1 many
TGTGCCAGCAGCTTAGTAGGTCTAAATGAGCAGTTCTTC CASSLVGLNEQFF - TRBJ2-1 TRBV7-2 many
TGCAGTGCTAGAAACGGCAATGAGCAGTTCTTC CSARNGNEQFF - TRBJ2-1 TRBV20-1 many
TGTGCCAGCAGCCCCCGAGGACTAGCGGGGGACTACGAGCAGTACTTC CASSPRGLAGDYEQYF TRBD2 TRBJ2-7 TRBV3-1 few
TGCAGCGCCCTTTCTTACAATGAGCAGTTCTTC CSALSYNEQFF - TRBJ2-1 TRBV29-1 many
TGCGCCAGCAGTCTAACGGGACTAGCATCCAAGACCGGGGAGCTGTTTTTT CASSLTGLASKTGELFF TRBD2 TRBJ2-2 TRBV4-1 -
TGTGCCAGCAGCCCAGAGGCTGCAACTAATGAAAAACTGTTTTTT CASSPEAATNEKLFF - TRBJ1-4 TRBV7-6 many
TGCAGCGTTGAAGAGACCCAGTACTTC CSVEETQYF - TRBJ2-5 TRBV29-1 few
TGCGCCAGCAGCTTGGGGTTCAGCGGAATCGGCACTGAAGCTTTCTTT CASSLGFSGIGTEAFF - TRBJ1-1 TRBV5-1 -
TGCAGTGCTAGAAGGGGGGAGACTGAAGCTTTCTTT CSARRGETEAFF - TRBJ1-1 TRBV20-1 many
TGTGCCAGCAGTTTGTTGCGGGGCTCCTCTGGAAACACCATATATTTT CASSLLRGSSGNTIYF - TRBJ1-3 TRBV12-3/TRBV12-4 many
TGTGCCAGCAGCTTAGGGTGGCCGAGCACAGATACGCAGTATTTT CASSLGWPSTDTQYF - TRBJ2-3 TRBV7-3 many
TGTGCCAGCAGCTTAGTGGACGGGAACACTGAAGCTTTCTTT CASSLVDGNTEAFF - TRBJ1-1 TRBV13 -
TGTGCCAGCAGCTGGGGACAGGGGACGAACGAGCAGTACTTC CASSWGQGTNEQYF TRBD1 TRBJ2-7 TRBV11-3 many
TGTGCCAGTAGTAACTCCTACGAGCAGTACTTC CASSNSYEQYF - TRBJ2-7 TRBV19 many
TGTGCCAGCGTAATGGGGAGCAATCAGCCCCAGCATTTT CASVMGSNQPQHF - TRBJ1-5 TRBV2 many
TGTGCCAGTAGTACCCCTAGCGGGAGGCTACTCGGCACCGGGGAGCTGTTTTTT CASSTPSGRLLGTGELFF TRBD2 TRBJ2-2 TRBV19 -
TGTGCCTGGAGCGACAACAGTTACGAGCAGTACTTC CAWSDNSYEQYF - TRBJ2-7 TRBV30 many
TGTGCCTCAAAGCGGGAGAGCGGCAATGAGCAGTTCTTC CASKRESGNEQFF TRBD2 TRBJ2-1 TRBV2 many
TGCGCCAGCAGCCCTCAAGGACGTGGTGAGACCCAGTACTTC CASSPQGRGETQYF - TRBJ2-5 TRBV5-1 -
TGTGCCACCAGTGATACGGGGAGGGCCGCCGAGACCCAGTACTTC CATSDTGRAAETQYF TRBD2 TRBJ2-5 TRBV24-1 many
TGTGCCAGCAGCCTCGGACAGGGAGTTAACACCGGGGAGCTGTTTTTT CASSLGQGVNTGELFF TRBD1 TRBJ2-2 TRBV14 many
TGCAGTGCTAGGGGTCAGGGATTCGTCACTGAAGCTTTCTTT CSARGQGFVTEAFF - TRBJ1-1 TRBV20-1 few
TGTGCCAGCAGCCAAGTCGGTACCGGGACAGGGGGTACCAAAAACATTCAGTACTTC CASSQVGTGTGGTKNIQYF TRBD1 TRBJ2-4 TRBV3-1 many
TGTGCCAGCAGTCACGGGACAGCCACTTATGAAAAACTGTTTTTT CASSHGTATYEKLFF TRBD1 TRBJ1-4 TRBV12-3/TRBV12-4 many
TGCAGTGCTAGCGGGGTCTCCTACGAGCAGTACTTC CSASGVSYEQYF - TRBJ2-7 TRBV20-1 few
TGTGCCAGCAGCCCGAAGTGGCAGGGGGTAGACAATGAGCAGTTCTTC CASSPKWQGVDNEQFF TRBD1 TRBJ2-1 TRBV7-9 many
TGTGCCAGCAGTTTTCTTGGGGAGCAGTTCTTC CASSFLGEQFF - TRBJ2-1 TRBV12-3/TRBV12-4 many
TGTGCCTGGAGTGCGCTCGGGAGGGGGGCAGATACGCAGTATTTT CAWSALGRGADTQYF TRBD2 TRBJ2-3 TRBV30 many
TGTGCCAGCAGGGCGAGTGACAGGAACGAGCAGTACTTC CASRASDRNEQYF - TRBJ2-7 TRBV3-1 many
TGTGCCAGCAGTTTCAGCGGGGCGTCCTACGAGCAGTACTTC CASSFSGASYEQYF TRBD2 TRBJ2-7 TRBV27 many
TGTGCCACCCGAGCCTACGACAGCCAGTCCGACGAGCAGTACTTC CATRAYDSQSDEQYF - TRBJ2-7 TRBV10-3 once